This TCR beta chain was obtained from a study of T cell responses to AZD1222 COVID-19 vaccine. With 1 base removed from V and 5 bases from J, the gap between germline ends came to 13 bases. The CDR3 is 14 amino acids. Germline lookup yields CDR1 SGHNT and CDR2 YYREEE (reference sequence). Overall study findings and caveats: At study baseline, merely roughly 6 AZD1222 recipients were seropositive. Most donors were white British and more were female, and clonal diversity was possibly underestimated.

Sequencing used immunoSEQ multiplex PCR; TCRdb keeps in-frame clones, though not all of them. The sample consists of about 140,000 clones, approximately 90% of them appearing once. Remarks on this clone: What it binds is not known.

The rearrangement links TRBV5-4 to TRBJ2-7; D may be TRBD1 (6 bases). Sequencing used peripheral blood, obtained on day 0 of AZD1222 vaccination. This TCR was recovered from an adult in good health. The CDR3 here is CASSLLQGFNEQYF. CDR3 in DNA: TGTGCCAGCAGCTTGTTACAGGGTTTCAACGAGCAGTACTTC.